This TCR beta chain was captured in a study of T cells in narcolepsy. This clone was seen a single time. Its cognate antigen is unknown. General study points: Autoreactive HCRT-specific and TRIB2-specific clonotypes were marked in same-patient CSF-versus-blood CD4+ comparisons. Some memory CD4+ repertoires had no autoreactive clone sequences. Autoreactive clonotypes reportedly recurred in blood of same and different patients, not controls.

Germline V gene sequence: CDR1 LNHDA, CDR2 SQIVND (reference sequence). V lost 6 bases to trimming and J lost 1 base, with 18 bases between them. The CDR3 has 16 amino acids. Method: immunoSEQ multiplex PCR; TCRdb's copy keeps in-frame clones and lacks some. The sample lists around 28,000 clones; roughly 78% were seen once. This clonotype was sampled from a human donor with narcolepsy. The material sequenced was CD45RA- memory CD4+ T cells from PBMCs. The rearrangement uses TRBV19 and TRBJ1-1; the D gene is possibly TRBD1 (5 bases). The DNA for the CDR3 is TGTGCCAGTAGGACCGGGGGTATTACACCGAACACTGAAGCTTTCTTT. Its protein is CASRTGGITPNTEAFF.